This T cell receptor beta chain was captured by sequencing in a study of cytomegalovirus exposure and HLA in healthy donors. PCR employed 60 Vbeta and 13 Jbeta primers. Using immunoSEQ multiplex PCR, the repertoire was profiled, and TCRdb retains in-frame clones only, with some absent. The data hold about 52,000 clones, with 60% to 75% observed a single time. V dropped 1 base and J dropped 0 bases, with 15 bases sitting between them. Per germline, CDR1 LNHNV and CDR2 YYDKDF (reference sequence). CDR3 size: 17 residues. This chain joins TRBV15 and TRBJ1-1, with a weak D call TRBD1 (5 bases). This sequence originates from a woman in her forties or fifties in good health and CMV-seronegative. The material sequenced was PBMCs. The CDR3 bases are TGTGCCACCAGCAGAGCCAGAATGGACACCATGAACACTGAAGCTTTCTTT. It codes for CATSRARMDTMNTEAFF. The whole variable domain, remainder taken from reference TRBV15 and TRBJ1-1, is DAMVIQNPRYQVTQFGKPVTLSCSQTLNHNVMYWYQQKSSQAPKLLFHYYDKDFNNEADTPDNFQSRRPNTSFCFLDIRSPGLGDTAMYLCATSRARMDTMNTEAFFGQGTRLTVV.